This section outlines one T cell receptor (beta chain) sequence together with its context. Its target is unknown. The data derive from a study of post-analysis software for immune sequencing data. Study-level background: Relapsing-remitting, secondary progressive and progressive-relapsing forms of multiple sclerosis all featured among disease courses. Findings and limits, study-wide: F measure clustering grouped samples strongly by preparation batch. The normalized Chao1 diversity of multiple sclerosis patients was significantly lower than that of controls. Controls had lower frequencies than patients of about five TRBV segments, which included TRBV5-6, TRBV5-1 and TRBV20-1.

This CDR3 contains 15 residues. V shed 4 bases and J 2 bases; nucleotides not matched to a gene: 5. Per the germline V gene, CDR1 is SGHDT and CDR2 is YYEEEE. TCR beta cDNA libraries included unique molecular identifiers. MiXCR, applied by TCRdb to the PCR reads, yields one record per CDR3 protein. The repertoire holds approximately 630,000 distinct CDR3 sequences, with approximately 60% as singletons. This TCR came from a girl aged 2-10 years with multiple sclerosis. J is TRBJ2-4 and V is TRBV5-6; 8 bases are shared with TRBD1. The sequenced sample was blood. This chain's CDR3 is CASSSGQGTKNIQYF. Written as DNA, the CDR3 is TGTGCCAGCAGCAGTGGACAGGGAACCAAAAACATTCAGTACTTC.